This T cell receptor (beta chain) is from a study of CD8 T cells in acute hepatitis C reinfection. This CDR3 spans 15 amino acids. Losses at the gene ends were 6 bases for V and 0 bases for J; bases not matched to a gene: 8. Germline V gene sequence: CDR1 SEHNR, CDR2 FQNEAQ (reference sequence). The assay was immunoSEQ multiplex PCR, and TCRdb's table has in-frame clones only and misses some. The data contain 35,000 to 40,000 clones, 87% of them singletons. The time point denotes: naive CD8 control sorted from an acute-time-point sample. This chain joins TRBV7-9 and TRBJ2-7; 7 bases match TRBD1. The receptor comes from a man aged 25-45 years with chronic hepatitis C. Input material: naive CD8+ T cells from PBMCs. CDR3 DNA sequence: TGTGCCAGCAGTTTCGGGACAGCATACTCCTACGAGCAGTACTTC. This translates into CASSFGTAYSYEQYF. Drawing the rest from reference TRBV7-9 and TRBJ2-7, the complete variable domain is DTGVSQNPRHKITKRGQNVTFRCDPISEHNRLYWYRQTLGQGPEFLTYFQNEAQLEKSRLLSDRFSAERPKGSFSTLEIQRTEQGDSAMYLCASSFGTAYSYEQYFGPGTRLTVT.